The TCR beta chain under discussion was sequenced for a study of T cell responses to AZD1222 COVID-19 vaccine. Regarding the study as a whole: In all cases, repertoires were sampled only after the peak T cell response. Nearly half of spike-specific TCRs reportedly target variant regions that are unmutated in the B.1.351 and B.1.1.7 variants.

Repertoires were generated with immunoSEQ multiplex PCR, while TCRdb's copy carries only in-frame clones and drops some. Of roughly 150,000 clones detected, around nine tenths appear once; the ten largest clones hold approximately 7%. Note on this clone: Its antigen is unknown.

Germline assignment: CDR1 SGHNT and CDR2 YENEEA. V lost 1 base and J 1 base, leaving 9 bases between the germline ends. There are 15 residues in the CDR3. The rearrangement uses TRBV11-3 and TRBJ2-3; possibly TRBD1 or TRBD2 for D (6 bases each). The sample here was peripheral blood, taken after recovery from COVID-19. This clonotype originated in an adult who had recovered from COVID-19. As DNA, the CDR3 is TGTGCCAGCAGCTTAGTCCGGGGGCGCACAGATACGCAGTATTTT. Translated, it gives CASSLVRGRTDTQYF.